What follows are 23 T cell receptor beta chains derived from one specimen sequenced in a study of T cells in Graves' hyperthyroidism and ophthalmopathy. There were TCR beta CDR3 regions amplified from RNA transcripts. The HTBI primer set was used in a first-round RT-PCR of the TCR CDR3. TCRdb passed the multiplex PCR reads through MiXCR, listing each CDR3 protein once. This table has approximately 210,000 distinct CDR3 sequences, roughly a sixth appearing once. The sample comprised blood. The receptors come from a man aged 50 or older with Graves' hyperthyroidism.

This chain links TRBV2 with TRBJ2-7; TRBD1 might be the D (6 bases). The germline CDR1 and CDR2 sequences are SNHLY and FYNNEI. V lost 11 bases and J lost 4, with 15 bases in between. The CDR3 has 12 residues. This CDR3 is CAEGTGKYEQYF. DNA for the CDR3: TGTGCCGAGGGAACAGGGAAATACGAGCAGTACTTC.

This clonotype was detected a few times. The CDR3 bases are TGTGCCAGCAGCCCCATTCCAGGGAGAGGGGATAACACTGAAGCTTTCTTT. It translates to CASSPIPGRGDNTEAFF. The chain has TRBV14 and TRBJ1-1, with D possibly TRBD1 on 5 matching bases. V dropped 4 bases and J dropped 2 bases, with 20 bases sitting between them. The CDR3 is made up of 17 amino acids. From germline, CDR1 is SGHDN and CDR2 FVKESK.

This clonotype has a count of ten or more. The CDR3 sequence: CASSLQGPGNTIYF. The CDR3 nucleotides read TGCGCCAGCAGCTTGCAGGGGCCTGGAAACACCATATATTTT. This chain connects TRBV5-1 to TRBJ1-3; a possible D gene is TRBD1 (6 bases). CDR1 is SGHRS and CDR2 is YFSETQ in the germline V gene. V lost 1 base and J lost 2, with 7 bases in between. The CDR3 covers 14 residues.

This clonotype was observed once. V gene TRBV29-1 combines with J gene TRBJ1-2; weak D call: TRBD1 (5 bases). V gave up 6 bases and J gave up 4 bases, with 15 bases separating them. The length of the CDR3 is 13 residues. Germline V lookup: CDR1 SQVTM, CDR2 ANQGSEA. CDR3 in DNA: TGCAGCGTATTCTCAGGGACCTCCTATGGCTACACCTTC. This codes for CSVFSGTSYGYTF.

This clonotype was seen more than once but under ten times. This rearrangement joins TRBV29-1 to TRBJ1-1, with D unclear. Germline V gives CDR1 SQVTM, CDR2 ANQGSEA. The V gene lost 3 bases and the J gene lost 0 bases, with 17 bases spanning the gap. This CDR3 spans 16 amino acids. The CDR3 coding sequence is TGCAGCGTTGACCCGGGAGACCCTCCCATGAACACTGAAGCTTTCTTT. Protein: CSVDPGDPPMNTEAFF.

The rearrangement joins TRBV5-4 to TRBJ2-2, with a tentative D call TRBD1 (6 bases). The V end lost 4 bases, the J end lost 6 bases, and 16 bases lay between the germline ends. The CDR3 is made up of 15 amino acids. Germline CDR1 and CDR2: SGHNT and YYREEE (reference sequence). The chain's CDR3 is CASSPDRNKAGELFF. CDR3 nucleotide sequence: TGTGCCAGCAGCCCTGACAGGAATAAGGCCGGGGAGCTGTTTTTT.

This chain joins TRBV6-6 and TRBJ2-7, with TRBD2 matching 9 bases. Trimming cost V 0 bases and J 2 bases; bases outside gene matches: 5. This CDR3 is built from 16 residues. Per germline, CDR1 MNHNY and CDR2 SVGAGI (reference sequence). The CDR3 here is CASSYSGAGGAYEQYF. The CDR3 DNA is TGTGCCAGCAGTTACTCGGGGGCGGGAGGGGCCTACGAGCAGTACTTC.

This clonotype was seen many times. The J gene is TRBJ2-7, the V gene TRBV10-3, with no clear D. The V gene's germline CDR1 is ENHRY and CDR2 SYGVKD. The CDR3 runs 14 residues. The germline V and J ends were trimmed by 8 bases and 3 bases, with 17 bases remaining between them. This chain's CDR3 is CAIGNRQASYEQYF. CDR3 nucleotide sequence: TGTGCCATCGGAAACCGGCAAGCGAGCTACGAGCAGTACTTC.

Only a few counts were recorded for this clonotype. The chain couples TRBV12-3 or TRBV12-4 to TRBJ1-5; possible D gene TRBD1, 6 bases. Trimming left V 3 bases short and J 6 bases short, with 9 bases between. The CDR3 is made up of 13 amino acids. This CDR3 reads CASSFGGLQPQHF. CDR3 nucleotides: TGTGCCAGCAGTTTTGGGGGGCTTCAGCCCCAGCATTTT.

The CDR3 DNA reads TGTGCCAGCAGCTTAGGCCTAGCGGGAGTAAACATTCAGTACTTC. Protein sequence: CASSLGLAGVNIQYF. The chain employs TRBV11-1 and TRBJ2-4; 10 bases match TRBD2. Germline V gene data show CDR1 as SGHAT and CDR2 as FQDESV (reference sequence). The CDR3 sequence is 15 residues long. J gave up 6 bases and V 1 base, and 3 bases lay outside the gene matches.

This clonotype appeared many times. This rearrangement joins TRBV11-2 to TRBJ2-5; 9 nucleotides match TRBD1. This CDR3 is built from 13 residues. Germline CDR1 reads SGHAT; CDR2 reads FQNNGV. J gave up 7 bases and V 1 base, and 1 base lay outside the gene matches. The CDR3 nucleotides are TGTGCCAGCAGCTTAGTGGACAGGGGGACCCAGTACTTC. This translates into CASSLVDRGTQYF.

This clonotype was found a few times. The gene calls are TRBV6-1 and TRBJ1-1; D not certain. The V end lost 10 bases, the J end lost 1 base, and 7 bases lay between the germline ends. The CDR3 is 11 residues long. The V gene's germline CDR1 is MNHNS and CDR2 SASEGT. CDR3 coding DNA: TGTGCCACCGACAAGAACACTGAAGCTTTCTTT. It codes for CATDKNTEAFF.

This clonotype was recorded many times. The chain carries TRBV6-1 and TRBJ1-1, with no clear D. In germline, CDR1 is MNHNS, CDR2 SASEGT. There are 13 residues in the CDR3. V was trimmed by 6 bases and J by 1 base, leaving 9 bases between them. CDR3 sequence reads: CASRINRNTEAFF. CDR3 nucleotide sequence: TGTGCCAGCAGAATTAACCGGAACACTGAAGCTTTCTTT.

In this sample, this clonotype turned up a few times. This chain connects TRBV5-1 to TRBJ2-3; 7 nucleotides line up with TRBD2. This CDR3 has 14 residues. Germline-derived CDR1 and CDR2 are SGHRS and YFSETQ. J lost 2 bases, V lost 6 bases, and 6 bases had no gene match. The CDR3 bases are TGCGCCAGCAAGAAGGGGACTACCACAGATACGCAGTATTTT. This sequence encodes CASKKGTTTDTQYF.

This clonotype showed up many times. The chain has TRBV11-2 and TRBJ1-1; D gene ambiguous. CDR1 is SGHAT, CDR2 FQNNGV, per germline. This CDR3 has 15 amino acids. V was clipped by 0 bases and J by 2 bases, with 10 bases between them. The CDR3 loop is CASSLEGWGNTEAFF. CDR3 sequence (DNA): TGTGCCAGCAGCTTAGAAGGGTGGGGAAACACTGAAGCTTTCTTT. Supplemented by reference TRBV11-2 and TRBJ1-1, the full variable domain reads EAGVAQSPRYKIIEKRQSVAFWCNPISGHATLYWYQQILGQGPKLLIQFQNNGVVDDSQLPKDRFSAERLKGVDSTLKIQPAKLEDSAVYLCASSLEGWGNTEAFFGQGTRLTVV.

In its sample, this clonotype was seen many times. The DNA of the CDR3 is TGTGCCAGCAGCGGCGGGAGCCATACGCAGTATTTT. Its protein product is CASSGGSHTQYF. This rearrangement joins TRBV28 to TRBJ2-3; 7 bases are shared with TRBD2. The CDR3 is 12 residues long. V lost 6 bases, J lost 7 bases, and 4 bases stayed unmatched. CDR1 and CDR2 (germline): MDHEN, SYDVKM. Full variable domain (outside the CDR3, taken from reference TRBV28 and TRBJ2-3): DVKVTQSSRYLVKRTGEKVFLECVQDMDHENMFWYRQDPGLGLRLIYFSYDVKMKEKGDIPEGYSVSREKKERFSLILESASTNQTSMYLCASSGGSHTQYFGPGTRLTVL.

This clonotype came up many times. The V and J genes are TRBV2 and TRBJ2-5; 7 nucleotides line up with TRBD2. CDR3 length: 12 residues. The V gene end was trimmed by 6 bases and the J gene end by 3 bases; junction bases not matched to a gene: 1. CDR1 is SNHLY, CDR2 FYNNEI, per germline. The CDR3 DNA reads TGTGCCAGCAGCGCGGGGGAAGAGACCCAGTACTTC. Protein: CASSAGEETQYF. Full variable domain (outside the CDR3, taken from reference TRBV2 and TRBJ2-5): EPEVTQTPSHQVTQMGQEVILRCVPISNHLYFYWYRQILGQKVEFLVSFYNNEISEKSEIFDDQFSVERPDGSNFTLKIRSTKLEDSAMYFCASSAGEETQYFGPGTRLLVL.

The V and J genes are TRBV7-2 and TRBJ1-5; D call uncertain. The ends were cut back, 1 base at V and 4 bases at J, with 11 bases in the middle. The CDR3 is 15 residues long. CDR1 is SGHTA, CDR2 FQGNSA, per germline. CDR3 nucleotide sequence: TGTGCCAGCAGCTTAGGGGAGTTGGGGAATCAGCCCCAGCATTTT. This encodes CASSLGELGNQPQHF.

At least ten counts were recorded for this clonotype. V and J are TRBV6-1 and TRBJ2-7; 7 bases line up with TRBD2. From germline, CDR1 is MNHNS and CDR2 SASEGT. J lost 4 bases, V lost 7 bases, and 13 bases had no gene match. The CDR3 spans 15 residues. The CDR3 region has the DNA TGTGCCAGCACTTCGGTAGAGGCGGGAGTGTACGAGCAGTACTTC. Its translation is CASTSVEAGVYEQYF.

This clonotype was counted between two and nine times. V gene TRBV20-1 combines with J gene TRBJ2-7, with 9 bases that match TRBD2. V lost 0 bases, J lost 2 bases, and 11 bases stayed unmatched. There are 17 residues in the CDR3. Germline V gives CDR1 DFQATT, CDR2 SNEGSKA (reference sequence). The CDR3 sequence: CSARDWHLAGSPYEQYF. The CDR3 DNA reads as TGCAGTGCTAGAGATTGGCACCTAGCGGGGTCCCCCTACGAGCAGTACTTC.

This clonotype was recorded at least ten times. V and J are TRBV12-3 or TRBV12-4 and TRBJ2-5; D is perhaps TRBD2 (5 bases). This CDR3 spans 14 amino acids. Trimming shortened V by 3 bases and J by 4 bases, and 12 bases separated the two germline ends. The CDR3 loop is CASSFSSGGETQYF. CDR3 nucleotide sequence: TGTGCCAGCAGTTTTAGCTCTGGAGGAGAGACCCAGTACTTC.

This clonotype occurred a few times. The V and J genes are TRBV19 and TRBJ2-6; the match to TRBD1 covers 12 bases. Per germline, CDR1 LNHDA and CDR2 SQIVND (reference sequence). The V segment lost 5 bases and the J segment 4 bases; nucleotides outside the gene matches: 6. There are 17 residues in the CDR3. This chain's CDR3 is CASSPGQGAAGANVLTF. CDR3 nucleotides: TGTGCCAGTAGTCCGGGACAGGGGGCTGCAGGGGCCAACGTCCTGACTTTC.

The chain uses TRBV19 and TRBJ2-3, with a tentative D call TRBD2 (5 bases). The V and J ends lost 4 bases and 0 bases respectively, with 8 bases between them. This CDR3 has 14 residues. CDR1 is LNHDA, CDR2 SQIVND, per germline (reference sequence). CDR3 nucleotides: TGTGCCAGTAGTACTAGCAGCAGCACAGATACGCAGTATTTT. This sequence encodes CASSTSSSTDTQYF.